Each of the 25 T cell receptor beta chains below was sequenced from the same sample in a study of blood T cell repertoires in COVID-19. Method: immunoSEQ multiplex PCR; TCRdb's copy keeps in-frame clones and lacks some. The data contain about 250,000 clones, roughly 90% of them singletons. The sample consisted of peripheral blood. These receptors were obtained from a man aged 25 to 40 with acute or convalescent COVID-19.

This chain uses TRBV6-5 with TRBJ1-2; D is unresolved. V lost 4 bases to trimming and J lost 8 bases, with 5 bases between them. The germline CDR1 and CDR2 sequences are MNHEY and SVGAGI. This CDR3 comprises 10 residues. The CDR3 spells CASSLTGYTF. The CDR3 DNA reads TGTGCCAGCAGTTTGACAGGCTACACCTTC.

This rearrangement joins TRBV2 to TRBJ1-1; a weak D match, TRBD1 (6 bases). The germline V and J ends were trimmed by 7 bases and 4 bases, with 16 bases remaining between them. The CDR3 has 14 residues. CDR1 and CDR2 from the germline V gene are SNHLY and FYNNEI. CDR3 sequence reads: CASITDSKGTEAFF. CDR3 DNA: TGTGCCAGCATTACGGACAGTAAGGGCACTGAAGCTTTCTTT.

CDR3 region: CASSAGTPAYNEQFF. CDR3 DNA: TGTGCCAGCAGCGCCGGGACTCCCGCTTACAATGAGCAGTTCTTC. J is TRBJ2-1 and V is TRBV9; D may be TRBD2 (6 bases). The CDR3 runs to 15 residues. CDR1 is SGDLS and CDR2 is YYNGEE in the germline V gene. V was pared by 3 bases and J by 4 bases, with 14 bases between.

V gene TRBV2 combines with J gene TRBJ1-3; no clear D. Germline assignment: CDR1 SNHLY and CDR2 FYNNEI. Deletions cut 8 bases from V and 0 bases from J, with 11 bases between. This CDR3 has 14 residues. CDR3 sequence (DNA): TGTGCCAGCGCACGTGAGAGCTCTGGAAACACCATATATTTT. Translated, it gives CASARESSGNTIYF.

The chain carries TRBV6-5 and TRBJ2-7; a weak D match, TRBD2 (5 bases). The CDR3 has 11 amino acids. The germline V gene has CDR1 MNHEY and CDR2 SVGAGI. Trimming stripped 10 bases from V and 5 bases from J, with 12 bases between. Here the CDR3 reads CATFSVHEQYF. The DNA for the CDR3 is TGTGCCACCTTTAGCGTCCACGAGCAGTACTTC.

The chain combines TRBV5-1 with TRBJ2-3; perhaps TRBD1 as D (7 bases). The CDR3 is 15 residues long. Germline V gives CDR1 SGHRS, CDR2 YFSETQ. The V end lost 1 base, the J end lost 6 bases, and 15 bases lay between the germline ends. CDR3 coding DNA: TGCGCCAGCAGCTTGAGGCCAGGGGGGTCCGATACGCAGTATTTT. Translating it yields CASSLRPGGSDTQYF.

V is TRBV18 and J is TRBJ2-3, with TRBD2 matching 13 bases. V shed 3 bases, J shed 0 bases, and the junction held 6 bases outside the gene matches. Germline V gene data show CDR1 as KGHSH and CDR2 as LQKENI. CDR3 length: 18 amino acids. CDR3 nucleotide sequence: TGTGCCAGCTCACCGACACTAGCGGGAGGGCCTAGCACAGATACGCAGTATTTT. It codes for CASSPTLAGGPSTDTQYF.

The CDR3 coding sequence is TGTGCCAGCAGCATGGACTACACAGATACGCAGTATTTT. Encoded protein: CASSMDYTDTQYF. The chain carries TRBV11-2 and TRBJ2-3; possible D gene TRBD2, 6 bases. Trimming removed 5 bases at V and 2 bases at J, with 8 bases between. Per the germline V gene, CDR1 is SGHAT and CDR2 is FQNNGV. The CDR3 runs to 13 residues.

This clone was found once. This sequence joins TRBV28 and TRBJ2-3; 9 positions agree with TRBD2. The junction had 6 bases not matched to a gene; V was cut back by 1 base and J by 4 bases. The CDR3 is 16 residues long. CDR1 MDHEN and CDR2 SYDVKM come from the germline V gene. CDR3 region: CASSLSSGAGPDTQYF. The CDR3 DNA is TGTGCCAGCAGTTTATCTAGCGGGGCGGGCCCAGATACGCAGTATTTT. Full variable domain (outside the CDR3, taken from reference TRBV28 and TRBJ2-3): DVKVTQSSRYLVKRTGEKVFLECVQDMDHENMFWYRQDPGLGLRLIYFSYDVKMKEKGDIPEGYSVSREKKERFSLILESASTNQTSMYLCASSLSSGAGPDTQYFGPGTRLTVL.

This chain connects TRBV5-6 to TRBJ1-1; 7 nucleotides agree with TRBD1. Per germline, CDR1 SGHDT and CDR2 YYEEEE. This CDR3 is built from 14 residues. The V gene end was trimmed by 0 bases and the J gene end by 2 bases; junction bases not matched to a gene: 1. CDR3 sequence (DNA): TGTGCCAGCAGCTTGGACAGGGGAAACACTGAAGCTTTCTTT. Its protein is CASSLDRGNTEAFF.

This clone was seen just once. The V call is TRBV18, the J call TRBJ2-1, with a weak D call TRBD1 (6 bases). This CDR3 contains 12 residues. The germline V gene has CDR1 KGHSH and CDR2 LQKENI. Trimming took 6 bases from V and 7 from J, leaving 10 bases between them. The CDR3 DNA is TGTGCCAGCTCGCGAGACAGGAATGAGCAGTTCTTC. Its translation is CASSRDRNEQFF.

The CDR3 sequence: CASSLSGGGARSEQFF. Written as DNA, the CDR3 is TGCGCCAGCAGCTTGTCCGGCGGGGGGGCCCGAAGTGAGCAGTTCTTC. The rearrangement joins TRBV5-1 to TRBJ2-1; 9 positions match TRBD2. The V segment lost 1 base and the J segment 9 bases; nucleotides outside the gene matches: 11. The CDR3 contains 16 residues. In germline, CDR1 is SGHRS, CDR2 YFSETQ.

This chain joins TRBV7-8 and TRBJ2-3; 12 bases align to TRBD2. V lost 0 bases to trimming and J lost 3 bases; unmatched junction nucleotides: 7. CDR1 is SGHVS, CDR2 FQNEAQ, per germline. CDR3 size: 18 residues. The CDR3 DNA is TGTGCCAGCAGCTTAGCTCTAGCGGGGGGGCCTGTGACAGATACGCAGTATTTT. It is translated as CASSLALAGGPVTDTQYF.

The chain links TRBV11-3 to TRBJ2-5; 7 nucleotides agree with TRBD2. The CDR3 extends over 14 amino acids. Trimming removed 5 bases from V and 2 bases from J; junction bases left unmatched: 5. CDR1 and CDR2 from the germline V gene are SGHNT and YENEEA. For the CDR3, the DNA is TGTGCCAGCAGCCCAGATAGCGGGCAAGAGACCCAGTACTTC. This gives the protein CASSPDSGQETQYF.

The chain combines TRBV5-1 with TRBJ2-3, with D tentatively TRBD2 (6 bases). Germline values: CDR1 SGHRS, CDR2 YFSETQ. CDR3 length: 14 amino acids. V lost 1 base and J 4 bases, leaving 10 bases between the germline ends. The CDR3 here is CASSLPGDPDTQYF. The CDR3 DNA reads TGCGCCAGCAGCTTGCCGGGAGACCCAGATACGCAGTATTTT. The full variable domain, rest sourced from reference TRBV5-1 and TRBJ2-3, is KAGVTQTPRYLIKTRGQQVTLSCSPISGHRSVSWYQQTPGQGLQFLFEYFSETQRNKGNFPGRFSGRQFSNSRSEMNVSTLELGDSALYLCASSLPGDPDTQYFGPGTRLTVL.

The gene calls are TRBV30 and TRBJ1-2; tentatively, D is TRBD1 (6 bases). Germline CDR1 GTSNPN, CDR2 SVGIG (reference sequence). CDR3 length: 13 residues. Deletions cut 4 bases from V and 4 bases from J, with 13 bases between. The CDR3 spells CAWNSGGFYGYTF. DNA of the CDR3: TGTGCCTGGAATTCGGGGGGCTTCTATGGCTACACCTTC.

The chain employs TRBV4-1 and TRBJ1-1, with 7 positions matching TRBD1. Per germline, CDR1 MGHRA and CDR2 YSYEKL. The CDR3 length is 16 residues. The J segment lost 0 bases and the V segment lost 3 bases, leaving 7 bases of the junction unmatched. In DNA, the CDR3 is TGCGCCAGCAGCCAGCCACTACAGGGGATGAACACTGAAGCTTTCTTT. It encodes CASSQPLQGMNTEAFF.

The rearrangement links TRBV19 to TRBJ2-7; 7 nucleotides match TRBD2. J was trimmed by 2 bases and V by 6 bases; bases with no gene match: 7. CDR3 length equals 14 residues. Germline values: CDR1 LNHDA, CDR2 SQIVND (reference sequence). The CDR3 bases are TGTGCCAGTAGGAATAGCGGGCGCACCTACGAGCAGTACTTC. This translates into CASRNSGRTYEQYF.

This rearrangement joins TRBV5-4 to TRBJ2-5; weak D call: TRBD2 (7 bases). The CDR3 has 15 amino acids. The germline CDR1 and CDR2 sequences are SGHNT and YYREEE (reference sequence). Trimming removed 4 bases at V and 5 bases at J, with 18 bases between. DNA of the CDR3: TGTGCCAGCAGCGCCGGCTGGGGGGGCTCGGAGACCCAGTACTTC. It encodes CASSAGWGGSETQYF.

J is TRBJ2-7 and V is TRBV6-6, with 9 positions matching TRBD2. Losses at the gene ends were 1 base for V and 7 bases for J; bases not matched to a gene: 8. The germline CDR1 and CDR2 sequences are MNHNY and SVGAGI (reference sequence). The CDR3 contains 15 residues. This CDR3 reads CASSYLSAGGEEQYF. The CDR3 DNA sequence: TGTGCCAGCAGTTACTTGTCAGCGGGAGGAGAGGAGCAGTACTTC.

The CDR3 DNA reads as TGTGCCAGCAGTGAACACACAGATACGCAGTATTTT. This sequence encodes CASSEHTDTQYF. The chain is built from TRBV6-1 and TRBJ2-3; D not certain. The CDR3 has 12 amino acids. The V end was cut by 2 bases, the J end by 2 bases, with 2 bases between. Per germline, CDR1 MNHNS and CDR2 SASEGT.

The chain joins TRBV7-8 to TRBJ1-6; the D gene is possibly TRBD1 (5 bases). Per the germline V gene, CDR1 is SGHVS and CDR2 is FQNEAQ. The CDR3 has 17 amino acids. V shed 2 bases and J shed 4 bases, with 15 bases lying between them. CDR3 loop: CASSLLGREGYNSPLHF. The CDR3 bases are TGTGCCAGCAGCTTATTGGGCAGGGAGGGATATAATTCACCCCTCCACTTT. The variable domain in full, completed from reference TRBV7-8 and TRBJ1-6, reads GAGVSQSPRYKVAKRGQDVALRCDPISGHVSLFWYQQALGQGPEFLTYFQNEAQLDKSGLPSDRFFAERPEGSVSTLKIQRTQQEDSAVYLCASSLLGREGYNSPLHFGNGTRLTVT.

This sequence joins TRBV7-2 and TRBJ1-5; a weak D match, TRBD1 (6 bases). CDR1 and CDR2 from the germline V gene are SGHTA and FQGNSA. CDR3 length equals 16 residues. V was trimmed by 3 bases and J by 2 bases, leaving 14 bases between them. This CDR3 is CASSFTGNRGNQPQHF. CDR3 nucleotide sequence: TGTGCCAGCAGCTTCACTGGAAACAGGGGCAATCAGCCCCAGCATTTT.

With regard to this clone: This specimen includes other DNA sequences encoding the same CDR3. The chain joins TRBV5-1 to TRBJ2-7; TRBD2 aligns across 10 bases. Losses at the gene ends were 0 bases for V and 4 bases for J; bases not matched to a gene: 7. Germline V lookup: CDR1 SGHRS, CDR2 YFSETQ. This CDR3 region has 16 residues. For the CDR3, the DNA is TGCGCCAGCAGCTTGGTCGCTAGCGGGGGCTCGTACGAGCAGTACTTC. Translating gives CASSLVASGGSYEQYF.

This clone has a single count. The CDR3 nucleotides are TGCGCCAGCAGCCAAGTGGACAGGGGGCTAACTAATGAAAAACTGTTTTTT. Protein sequence: CASSQVDRGLTNEKLFF. V and J are TRBV4-1 and TRBJ1-4, with TRBD1 identical over 11 bases. The CDR3 is 17 amino acids. With V trimmed by 1 base and J by 1 base, 2 bases remained unmatched. The germline gives CDR1 MGHRA, CDR2 YSYEKL.